The 14 T cell receptor beta chains below were found in one sample sequenced in a study of blood T cells in healthy people across ages. A sample-barcoded 5' primer and a J-beta primer mix were used in a second PCR of about 7 to 11 cycles. Each CDR3 protein gets one entry after TCRdb re-called the 5' RACE reads with MiXCR. The data hold about a million distinct CDR3 sequences, with about 51% observed a single time. Sequencing was performed on blood. Source of these receptors: a woman aged 60-70 years in good health.

The DNA for the CDR3 is TGCAGTGCATTCCCCGGACAGGCCTACGAGCAGTACTTC. Its translation: CSAFPGQAYEQYF. V is TRBV20-1 and J is TRBJ2-7, with 7 positions matching TRBD1. Germline assignment: CDR1 DFQATT and CDR2 SNEGSKA (reference sequence). The CDR3 has 13 amino acids. After removal of 6 bases from V and 2 bases from J, the junction contained 7 bases not matched to a gene.

This clonotype was observed a few times. V is TRBV5-1 and J is TRBJ2-7, with 9 bases aligning to TRBD1. V was clipped by 0 bases and J by 5 bases; unmatched bases: 9. The CDR3 covers 16 residues. Germline values: CDR1 SGHRS, CDR2 YFSETQ. CDR3 in DNA: TGCGCCAGCAGCTTGGCCTGGCGGACAGGGGCTGACGAGCAGTACTTC. Its translation is CASSLAWRTGADEQYF.

As concerns this clonotype: A junction end diverges from the germline sequence, so it may reflect a read error. The chain is built from TRBV12-3 or TRBV12-4 and TRBJ2-3; D uncertain. The CDR3 contains 12 residues. CDR3 residues: CASSGHTDMQYF. The CDR3 DNA reads as TGTGCCAGCAGTGGTCACACAGATATGCAGTATTTT.

V and J are TRBV7-2 and TRBJ2-3; 8 bases align to TRBD2. This CDR3 has 15 residues. The V and J ends lost 2 bases and 1 base, in that order; junction bases with no gene match: 2. Germline lookup yields CDR1 SGHTA and CDR2 FQGNSA. CDR3 in DNA: TGTGCCAGCAGCTTAATCGGGGGGGGCACAGATACGCAGTATTTT. Translation: CASSLIGGGTDTQYF.

Notes on this clonotype: An end of the junction differs from the germline gene, which may be a read error. The rearrangement uses TRBV7-2 and TRBJ2-3; 9 positions match TRBD2. This CDR3 is 16 amino acids long. Germline V lookup: CDR1 SGHTA, CDR2 FQGNSA. CDR3 nucleotides: TGTGCCAGCAGCTTCGTAGCGGGAGTTCCCGCAGATACGCGGTATTTT. It encodes CASSFVAGVPADTRYF.

The chain employs TRBV7-9 and TRBJ1-2; D call uncertain. The CDR3 totals 16 residues. Trimming took 5 bases from V and 4 from J, leaving 20 bases between them. The germline V gene encodes CDR1 SEHNR and CDR2 FQNEAQ (reference sequence). The CDR3 protein is CASSPRGGKRFYGYTF. CDR3 DNA sequence: TGTGCCAGCAGCCCACGGGGAGGGAAACGATTCTATGGCTACACCTTC. The full variable domain, with the rest looked up from reference TRBV7-9 and TRBJ1-2, is DTGVSQNPRHKITKRGQNVTFRCDPISEHNRLYWYRQTLGQGPEFLTYFQNEAQLEKSRLLSDRFSAERPKGSFSTLEIQRTEQGDSAMYLCASSPRGGKRFYGYTFGSGTRLTVV.

This chain joins TRBV21-1 and TRBJ1-5; the D call of TRBD1 is as the table states it, not checked on the DNA. TRBV21-1 constitutes a pseudogene. There are 16 residues in the CDR3. CDR3 sequence reads: CASSKENKDKNQPQHF. CDR3 DNA: TGTGCCAGCAGCAAAGAGAACAAGGACAAAAATCAGCCCCAGCATTTT.

This chain joins TRBV27 and TRBJ2-4, with D perhaps matching TRBD1 (5 bases). The CDR3 covers 16 residues. V dropped 4 bases and J dropped 2 bases, with 15 bases sitting between them. Germline loops: CDR1 MNHEY, CDR2 SMNVEV (reference sequence). CDR3 DNA: TGTGCCAGCAGTTACCTTAGGGCAGGGACCAAAAACATTCAGTACTTC. Amino acid sequence: CASSYLRAGTKNIQYF.

CDR3 loop: CASSGHSADLTDTQYF. The CDR3 DNA reads TGTGCCAGCAGCGGACACTCAGCGGACCTCACAGATACGCAGTATTTT. The chain carries TRBV11-2 and TRBJ2-3; TRBD1 or TRBD2 may be the D gene (5 bases each). CDR1 and CDR2 (germline): SGHAT, FQNNGV. V lost 5 bases to trimming and J lost 2 bases, with 17 bases between them. The CDR3 runs to 16 residues.

The sample holds a few counts of this clonotype. V usage is TRBV12-3 or TRBV12-4 and J usage is TRBJ2-3; D might be TRBD1 (5 bases). The V end lost 3 bases, the J end lost 4 bases, and 8 bases lay between the germline ends. This CDR3 is built from 13 residues. CDR3 sequence reads: CASSFGQPDTQYF. CDR3 in DNA: TGTGCCAGCAGTTTCGGACAACCAGATACGCAGTATTTT.

The gene calls are TRBV7-9 and TRBJ1-1; D is ambiguous. The CDR3 length is 14 residues. Trimming took 3 bases from V and 7 from J, leaving 15 bases between them. Germline V gene sequence: CDR1 SEHNR, CDR2 FQNEAQ (reference sequence). The CDR3 coding sequence is TGTGCCAGCAGCTTGGGAAATGGGGTTGGTGAAGCTTTCTTT. Its protein product is CASSLGNGVGEAFF.

The chain recombines TRBV27 with TRBJ2-7; 8 bases are shared with TRBD2. The CDR3 is made up of 18 amino acids. Looked up from germline, CDR1 is MNHEY and CDR2 is SMNVEV (reference sequence). Trimming at V came to 0 bases and at J to 3 bases, leaving 13 bases not matched to a gene. The CDR3 protein is CASSLSRATGTRVYEQYF. CDR3 DNA: TGTGCCAGCAGTTTATCTCGGGCTACAGGGACTAGAGTCTACGAGCAGTACTTC.

The chain employs TRBV29-1 and TRBJ2-7; D ambiguous. Germline CDR1 reads SQVTM; CDR2 reads ANQGSEA. This CDR3 has 14 residues. V was cut by 4 bases and J by 6 bases, with 19 bases left in between. For the CDR3, the DNA is TGCAGCGTTGTCGTCAGCCGGATATTCCGCGAGCAGTACTTC. Its translation is CSVVVSRIFREQYF.

This chain uses TRBV3-1 with TRBJ2-3; 8 positions agree with TRBD2. The CDR3 totals 15 residues. CDR1 and CDR2 from the germline V gene are LGHDT and YNNKEL (reference sequence). With V trimmed by 4 bases and J by 3 bases, 6 bases remained unmatched. The CDR3 loop is CASSPRAGVTDTQYF. CDR3 nucleotides: TGTGCCAGCAGCCCAAGAGCGGGAGTAACAGATACGCAGTATTTT.